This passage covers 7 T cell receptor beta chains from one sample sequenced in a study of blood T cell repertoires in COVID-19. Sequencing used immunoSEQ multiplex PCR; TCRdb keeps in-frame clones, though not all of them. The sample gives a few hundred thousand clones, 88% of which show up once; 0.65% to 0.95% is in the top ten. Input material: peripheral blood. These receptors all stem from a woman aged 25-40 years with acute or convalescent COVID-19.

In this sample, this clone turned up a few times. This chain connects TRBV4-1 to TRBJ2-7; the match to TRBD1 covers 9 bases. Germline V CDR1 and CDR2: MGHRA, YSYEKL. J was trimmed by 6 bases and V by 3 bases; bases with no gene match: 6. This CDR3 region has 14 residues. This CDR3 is CASSHNRGLGEQYF. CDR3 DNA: TGCGCCAGCAGCCATAACAGGGGGCTCGGCGAGCAGTACTTC.

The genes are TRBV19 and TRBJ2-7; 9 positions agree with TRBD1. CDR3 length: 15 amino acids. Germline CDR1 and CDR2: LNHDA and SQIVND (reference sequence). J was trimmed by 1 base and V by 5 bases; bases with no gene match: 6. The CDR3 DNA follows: TGTGCCAGTAGTGCGACCGGGACAGGGTCCTACGAGCAGTACTTC. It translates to CASSATGTGSYEQYF. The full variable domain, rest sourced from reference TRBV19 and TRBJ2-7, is DGGITQSPKYLFRKEGQNVTLSCEQNLNHDAMYWYRQDPGQGLRLIYYSQIVNDFQKGDIAEGYSVSREKKESFPLTVTSAQKNPTAFYLCASSATGTGSYEQYFGPGTRLTVT.

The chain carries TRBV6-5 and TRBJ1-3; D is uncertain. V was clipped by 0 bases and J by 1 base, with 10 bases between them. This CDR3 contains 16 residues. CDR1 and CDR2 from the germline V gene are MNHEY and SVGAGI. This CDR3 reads CASSYSTYSSGNTIYF. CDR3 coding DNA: TGTGCCAGCAGTTACTCGACTTACTCATCTGGAAACACCATATATTTT.

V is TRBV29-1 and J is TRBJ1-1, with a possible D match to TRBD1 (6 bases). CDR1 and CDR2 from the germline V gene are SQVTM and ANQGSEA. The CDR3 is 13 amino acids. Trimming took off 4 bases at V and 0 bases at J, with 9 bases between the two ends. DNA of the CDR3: TGCAGCGTTGTTGGGGGCTTGAACACTGAAGCTTTCTTT. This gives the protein CSVVGGLNTEAFF.

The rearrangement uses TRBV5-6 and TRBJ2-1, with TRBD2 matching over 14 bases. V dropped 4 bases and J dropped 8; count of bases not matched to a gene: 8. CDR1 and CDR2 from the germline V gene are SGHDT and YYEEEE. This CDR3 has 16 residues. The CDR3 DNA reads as TGTGCCAGCAGCGCCCCGGGACTAGCGGGAGACGATGAGCAGTTCTTC. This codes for CASSAPGLAGDDEQFF.

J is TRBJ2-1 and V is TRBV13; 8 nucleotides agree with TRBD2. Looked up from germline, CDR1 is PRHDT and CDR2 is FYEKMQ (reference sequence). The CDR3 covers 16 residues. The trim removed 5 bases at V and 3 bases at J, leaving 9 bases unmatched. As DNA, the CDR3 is TGTGCCAGCAGCCAAAGACCCGGGACTAGCTACAATGAGCAGTTCTTC. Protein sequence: CASSQRPGTSYNEQFF.

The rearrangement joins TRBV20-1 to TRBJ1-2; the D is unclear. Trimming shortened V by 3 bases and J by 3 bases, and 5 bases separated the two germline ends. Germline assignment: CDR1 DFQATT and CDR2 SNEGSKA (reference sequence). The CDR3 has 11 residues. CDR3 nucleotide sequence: TGCAGTGCTAGGAGGGACTATGGCTACACCTTC. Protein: CSARRDYGYTF.